The clone carrying this TCR beta chain has only a few counts. This sample stems from a study of blood T cell repertoires in COVID-19. The wider study: T cells, B-cell-depleted T cells, or PBMCs supplied cDNA or gDNA.

As handled by the study authors: Estimation of nucleated cell counts relied on the amplification of reference gene primers. Only in-frame clones appear in the TCRdb table, and some are missing; sequencing was by immunoSEQ multiplex PCR. The V and J calls and clone size come from that table; D and trimming were worked out from the DNA. The table lists some 170,000 clones, approximately 90% of them singletons, with around 1.6% in the top ten. The CDR3 covers 15 residues. CDR1 MNHEY and CDR2 SVGAGI come from the germline V gene. V trimming: 7 bases; J trimming: 0 bases; junction bases outside the gene matches: 4.

V gene TRBV6-5 combines with J gene TRBJ2-1; 9 positions match TRBD1. Sequencing used peripheral blood. This TCR derives from a woman aged 45-60 years with acute or convalescent COVID-19. DNA for the CDR3: TGTGCCAGCACCGCGGACAGGGGCTCCTACAATGAGCAGTTCTTC. Protein sequence: CASTADRGSYNEQFF.